A single sample gave rise to the 21 T cell receptor beta chains below, sequenced in a study of tumor-infiltrating lymphocytes in primary liver carcinoma (dated by TCRdb to about 2017). Without any cell sorting, total RNA and DNA were extracted together from roughly 21-30 mg of bulk tissue using the AllPrep DNA/RNA mini kit. Sequencing instrument: Illumina HiSeq 2500. Using a constant-region primer and ProtoScript II reverse transcriptase, TCRbeta-specific cDNA was reverse-transcribed from roughly 460 ng total RNA. Three nested multiplex PCR rounds, following a slightly modified ARM-PCR procedure, were used to build the TCRbeta libraries. Each of the first two PCR rounds ran for around 10 cycles using multiplex TRBV1-TRBV30 forward primers together with a Cbeta reverse primer. TCRdb handled the public reads itself, with Q25 trimming in fastp and clone calling in MiXCR, and kept productive beta chains. CDR3 protein duplicates are merged, each entry listing the most common genes and DNA. The sample has 50,000 to 60,000 distinct CDR3 sequences on record, about 78% of them singletons. The top ten hold approximately 25% of the sample.

The sample consisted of liver tumor tissue from sampling region 5. This specimen's cell subset or site label, per the study, means: tumor region T5, tumor centre. The source is a man in his forties with primary liver carcinoma and hepatitis B virus infection.

V is TRBV6-5 and J is TRBJ2-1, with 7 bases identical to TRBD2. CDR3 size: 11 residues. Germline V lookup: CDR1 MNHEY, CDR2 SVGAGI. V lost 8 bases and J lost 9; bases outside the gene matches: 4. For the CDR3, the DNA is TGTGCCAGCTGGAGCGGGGCTGAGCAGTTCTTC. Amino acids: CASWSGAEQFF.

This clonotype was observed a single time. A read error is likely, as this CDR3 ends without the conserved phenylalanine or tryptophan. The chain recombines TRBV6-1 with TRBJ2-2, with D perhaps assigned TRBD1 or TRBD2 (6 bases each). V dropped 7 bases and J dropped 9 bases, with 21 bases sitting between them. Germline CDR1 reads MNHNS; CDR2 reads SASEGT. The CDR3 runs 15 residues. CDR3: CASIPWGASTRELFY. CDR3 nucleotide sequence: TGTGCCAGCATCCCCTGGGGGGCTAGTACCAGGGAGCTGTTTTAT.

A note on this clonotype: At one end, the junction sequence differs from germline, possibly due to a read error. The rearrangement joins TRBV30 to TRBJ2-4, with 7 bases identical to TRBD2. This CDR3 spans 15 amino acids. Germline loops: CDR1 GTSNPN, CDR2 SVGIG (reference sequence). CDR3 nucleotides: TGTGTCTGGAGTAACCGGGGGGTAACTAAAAACATTCAGTACTTC. Protein sequence: CVWSNRGVTKNIQYF.

Points on this clonotype: A much larger clone lies one base from this, so it may be a read error. The genes are TRBV20-1 and TRBJ1-2; no clear D gene. This CDR3 contains 14 residues. Deletions cut 6 bases from V and 9 bases from J, with 23 bases between. Looked up from germline, CDR1 is DFQATT and CDR2 is SNEGSKA (reference sequence). CDR3 in amino acids: CSASPQAGYASYTF. The CDR3, as DNA: TGCAGTGCCAGCCCCCAGGCAGGTTATGCTAGCTACACCTTC.

Note on this clonotype: This likely comes from a read error, as the CDR3 has no conserved phenylalanine or tryptophan at its end. The rearrangement joins TRBV6-2 or TRBV6-3 to TRBJ2-7; D possibly matches TRBD1 or TRBD2 (5 bases each). The V end lost 7 bases, the J end lost 6 bases, and 19 bases lay between the germline ends. The CDR3 spans 14 residues. CDR1 MNHEY and CDR2 SVGEGT come from the germline V gene. CDR3 sequence (DNA): TGTGCCAGCACCCCACGTGGACTCAGGGTCGAGCAGTACTTA. Protein: CASTPRGLRVEQYL.

Points on this clonotype: It is likely a read error, because the conserved phenylalanine at the end of the CDR3 is missing. The chain couples TRBV14 to TRBJ2-1; D might be TRBD1 (5 bases). The CDR3 length is 16 residues. V was shortened by 6 bases and J by 5 bases, with 20 bases between the two germline ends. In germline, CDR1 is SGHDN, CDR2 FVKESK. CDR3 in amino acids: CASSAVTGWVNNEQFL. CDR3 sequence (DNA): TGTGCCAGCAGTGCCGTAACAGGATGGGTAAACAATGAGCAGTTCTTG.

On this clonotype: The CDR3 does not end in the conserved phenylalanine or tryptophan, so this is likely a read error. This sequence joins TRBV6-2 or TRBV6-3 and TRBJ2-7; 9 positions match TRBD2. CDR1 and CDR2 from the germline V gene are MNHEY and SVGEGT. The CDR3 consists of 15 residues. V dropped 6 bases and J dropped 4; count of bases not matched to a gene: 10. This chain's CDR3 is CASSTPTSGVYEQYA. CDR3 DNA sequence: TGTGCCAGCAGCACTCCGACTAGCGGAGTGTACGAGCAGTACGCC.

The V gene is TRBV5-8, the J gene TRBJ2-5; D possibly corresponds to TRBD1 (6 bases). This CDR3 has 14 amino acids. The V and J ends lost 5 bases and 7 bases respectively, with 18 bases between them. Germline V CDR1 and CDR2: SGHTS, YDEGEE. The CDR3: CASSPMGVRGTQYF. In DNA, the CDR3 is TGTGCCAGCAGTCCCATGGGCGTCAGGGGGACCCAGTACTTC.

About this clonotype: A read error is likely, as this CDR3 ends without the conserved phenylalanine or tryptophan. The chain employs TRBV29-1 and TRBJ1-6; D is possibly TRBD1 (5 bases). The CDR3 is 12 amino acids. Deletions cut 7 bases from V and 8 bases from J, with 12 bases between. The germline gives CDR1 SQVTM, CDR2 ANQGSEA. CDR3 DNA: TGCAGCGCTAGGGGTAACGATTCACCCCTCCACTAT. As protein: CSARGNDSPLHY.

With respect to this clonotype: At one boundary the junction diverges from the germline segment, which might be a read error. The chain recombines TRBV6-2 or TRBV6-3 with TRBJ1-2; TRBD1 matches 7 bases. The CDR3 length is 13 residues. The germline gives CDR1 MNHEY, CDR2 SVGEGT. The CDR3 reads CASSPGGLSGYAF. The CDR3 DNA sequence: TGTGCCAGCAGTCCAGGGGGGCTCAGTGGCTATGCCTTC.

The chain joins TRBV28 to TRBJ2-2; D perhaps matches TRBD1 (6 bases). V lost 3 bases, J lost 6 bases, and 11 bases lay in between. The CDR3 contains 14 residues. Germline V lookup: CDR1 MDHEN, CDR2 SYDVKM. The chain's CDR3 is CASSFGGSSGELFF. In DNA form, the CDR3 reads TGTGCCAGCAGTTTTGGGGGCTCCTCCGGGGAGCTGTTTTTT.

This clonotype was seen ten or more times. The J gene is TRBJ2-3, the V gene TRBV6-2 or TRBV6-3; possibly TRBD2 for D (6 bases). V was pared by 6 bases and J by 11 bases, with 18 bases between. The CDR3 is made up of 13 amino acids. Germline-derived CDR1 and CDR2 are MNHEY and SVGEGT. DNA of the CDR3: TGTGCCAGCAGCCCCATGCGGGACGGACGGCAGTATTTT. Amino acid sequence: CASSPMRDGRQYF.

In regard to this clonotype: An end of the junction differs from the germline gene, which may be a read error. The chain is built from TRBV7-8 and TRBJ2-7, with D possibly being TRBD1 (6 bases). The V gene's germline CDR1 is SGHVS and CDR2 FQNEAQ. This CDR3 is built from 14 residues. The CDR3, as DNA: TGTGCCAGTAGCCCGAGGGACATCCGCTACGAGCGGTACTTC. Translation: CASSPRDIRYERYF.

On this clonotype itself: A junction end diverges from the germline sequence, so it may reflect a read error. DNA for the CDR3: TGCAGCGTTGAAGGAGAGGACACAGTGAACACTGAAGCTTCCTTT. This sequence encodes CSVEGEDTVNTEASF. This sequence joins TRBV29-1 and TRBJ1-1, with a possible D match to TRBD1 (5 bases). Germline CDR1 SQVTM, CDR2 ANQGSEA. The CDR3 length is 15 residues.

On this clonotype: At one end, the junction sequence differs from germline, possibly due to a read error. The chain couples TRBV29-1 to TRBJ1-5; D call uncertain. Germline CDR1 reads SQVTM; CDR2 reads ANQGSEA. The CDR3 runs to 12 residues. The CDR3 loop reads CSVGRGNQPQHF. The CDR3 DNA reads TGCAGTGTTGGGAGAGGCAATCAGCCCCAGCATTTT.

With respect to this clonotype: At one end, the junction sequence differs from germline, possibly due to a read error. The V gene is TRBV11-2, the J gene TRBJ2-3; unclear D gene. CDR3 size: 14 residues. Germline loops: CDR1 SGHAT, CDR2 FQNNGV. In nucleotides, the CDR3 is TGTGCCGGCAGCCCTCCGGGCCGGGCATATACGCAGTATTTT. This translates into CAGSPPGRAYTQYF.

A word on this clonotype: An end of the junction differs from the germline gene, which may be a read error. The rearrangement joins TRBV29-1 to TRBJ1-1; D ambiguous. Looked up from germline, CDR1 is SQVTM and CDR2 is ANQGSEA. This CDR3 region has 11 residues. The CDR3 spells CRATLNTETFF. In DNA, the CDR3 is TGCAGAGCAACATTGAACACTGAAACTTTCTTT.

As regards this clonotype: This likely comes from a read error, as the CDR3 has no conserved phenylalanine or tryptophan at its end. The chain carries TRBV6-5 and TRBJ2-5, with a weak D call TRBD2 (6 bases). Germline CDR1 and CDR2: MNHEY and SVGAGI. Trimming shortened V by 0 bases and J by 1 base, and 15 bases separated the two germline ends. The CDR3 contains 17 residues. The CDR3 spells CASSYSSSGGTQETQYH. The CDR3 region has the DNA TGTGCCAGCAGTTACTCGAGTAGTGGCGGGACCCAAGAGACCCAGTACCAC.

This clonotype was seen at least ten times. The CDR3 DNA is TGTGCCAGCAGTGAATATAGTGTAAGAGGGTACAATGAGCAGTTCTTC. The encoded protein is CASSEYSVRGYNEQFF. This chain joins TRBV2 and TRBJ2-1; perhaps TRBD2 as D (5 bases). Trimming removed 2 bases from V and 4 bases from J, with 15 bases in between. Germline V gene data show CDR1 as SNHLY and CDR2 as FYNNEI. This CDR3 region has 16 residues.

This clonotype was observed many times. The J gene is TRBJ2-2, the V gene TRBV5-6, with D tentatively TRBD2 (5 bases). V was shortened by 6 bases and J by 1 base, with 10 bases between the two germline ends. Germline V lookup: CDR1 SGHDT, CDR2 YYEEEE. The CDR3 spans 14 residues. CDR3 in amino acids: CASKAGGNTGELFF. DNA of the CDR3: TGTGCCAGCAAGGCCGGAGGGAACACCGGGGAGCTGTTTTTT. Together with reference TRBV5-6 and TRBJ2-2, the CDR3 gives the full variable domain: DAGVTQSPTHLIKTRGQQVTLRCSPKSGHDTVSWYQQALGQGPQFIFQYYEEEERQRGNFPDRFSGHQFPNYSSELNVNALLLGDSALYLCASKAGGNTGELFFGEGSRLTVL.

The chain employs TRBV11-2 and TRBJ2-2, with D uncertain. CDR3 length: 14 residues. CDR1 is SGHAT, CDR2 FQNNGV, per germline. The V and J ends lost 8 bases and 3 bases respectively, with 13 bases between them. This CDR3 is CASGIESYTGELFF. In DNA form, the CDR3 reads TGTGCCAGCGGCATAGAGAGTTACACCGGGGAGCTGTTTTTT.